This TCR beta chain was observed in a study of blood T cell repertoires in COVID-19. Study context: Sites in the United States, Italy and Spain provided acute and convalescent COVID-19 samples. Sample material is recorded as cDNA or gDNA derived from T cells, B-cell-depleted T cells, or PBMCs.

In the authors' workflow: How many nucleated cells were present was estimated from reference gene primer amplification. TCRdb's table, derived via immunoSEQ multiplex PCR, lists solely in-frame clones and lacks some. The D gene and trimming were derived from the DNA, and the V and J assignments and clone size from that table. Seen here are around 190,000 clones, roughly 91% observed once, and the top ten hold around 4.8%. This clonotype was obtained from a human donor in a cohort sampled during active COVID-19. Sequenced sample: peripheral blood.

The DNA of the CDR3 is TGTGCCAGCAGCCTACACCCGCCTTGCCCGACTAGCGGAAACGTACAATCACGGGATACGCAGTATTTT. Protein product: CASSLHPPCPTSGNVQSRDTQYF. The chain joins TRBV6-9 to TRBJ2-3; TRBD2 aligns across 9 bases. The germline CDR1 and CDR2 sequences are MNHGY and SVAAGI. The CDR3 runs to 23 residues. Trimming took 6 bases from V and 6 from J; bases not matched to a gene: 34.